This T cell receptor (beta chain) was documented in a study of T-cell reconstitution after alpha-beta-depleted transplantation in children. This clonotype was observed many times. This CDR3 region has 13 residues. The trim removed 6 bases at V and 9 bases at J, leaving 7 bases unmatched. The authors prepared the TCRbeta library with unique molecular identifiers. TCRdb re-derived calls from the PCR reads in MiXCR, one entry per CDR3 protein. The sample holds 190,000 or so distinct CDR3 sequences, roughly 6% seen once. This specimen was PBMCs, taken before TCRalphabeta/CD19-depleted stem cell transplant. The chain recombines TRBV12-3 or TRBV12-4 with TRBJ2-1; TRBD1 matches 8 bases. The TCR was taken from a girl under three years old with combined immunodeficiency, due to receive a stem cell transplant. CDR3 loop: CASSWSTGAEQFF. Here the CDR3 DNA reads TGTGCCAGCAGCTGGTCGACAGGGGCTGAGCAGTTCTTC.